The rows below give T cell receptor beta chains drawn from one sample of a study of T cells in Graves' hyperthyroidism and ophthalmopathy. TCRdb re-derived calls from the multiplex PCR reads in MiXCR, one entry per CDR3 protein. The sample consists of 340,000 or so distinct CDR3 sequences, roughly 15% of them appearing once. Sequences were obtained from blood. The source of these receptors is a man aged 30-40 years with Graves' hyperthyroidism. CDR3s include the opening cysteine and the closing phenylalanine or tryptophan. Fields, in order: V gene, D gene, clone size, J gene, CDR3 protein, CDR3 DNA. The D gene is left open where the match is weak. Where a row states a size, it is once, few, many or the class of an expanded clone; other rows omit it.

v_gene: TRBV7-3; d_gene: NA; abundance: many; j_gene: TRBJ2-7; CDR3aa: CASSVGTALSYEQYF; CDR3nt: TGTGCCAGCAGTGTCGGGACGGCTTTATCCTACGAGCAGTACTTC
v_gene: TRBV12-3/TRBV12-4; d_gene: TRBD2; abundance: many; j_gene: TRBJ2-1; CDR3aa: CASSHGLAGSEQFF; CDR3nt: TGTGCCAGCAGTCACGGACTAGCGGGAAGTGAGCAGTTCTTC
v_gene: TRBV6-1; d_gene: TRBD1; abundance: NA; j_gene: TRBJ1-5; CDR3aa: CASKGTGGSSNQPQHF; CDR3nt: TGTGCCAGCAAGGGGACAGGGGGAAGTAGCAATCAGCCCCAGCATTTT
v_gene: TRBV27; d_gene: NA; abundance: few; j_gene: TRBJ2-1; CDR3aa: CASTPAGGLAGEQFF; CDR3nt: TGTGCCAGCACCCCCGCAGGGGGGCTGGCCGGGGAGCAGTTCTTC
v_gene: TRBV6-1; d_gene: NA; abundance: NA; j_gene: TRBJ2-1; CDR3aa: CASSDGRVGDEQFF; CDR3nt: TGTGCCAGCAGTGATGGCAGGGTGGGCGATGAGCAGTTCTTC
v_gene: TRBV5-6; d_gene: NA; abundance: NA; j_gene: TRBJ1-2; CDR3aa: CASSPGRWTVSGYTF; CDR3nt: TGTGCCAGCAGCCCAGGAAGATGGACAGTCTCTGGCTACACCTTC
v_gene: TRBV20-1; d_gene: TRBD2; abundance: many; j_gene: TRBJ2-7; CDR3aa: CSARSAASGSGYEQYF; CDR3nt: TGCAGTGCTAGGAGCGCGGCTAGCGGGAGTGGGTACGAGCAGTACTTC
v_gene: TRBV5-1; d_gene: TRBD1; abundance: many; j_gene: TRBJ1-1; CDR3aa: CASSLGGTTEAFF; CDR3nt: TGCGCCAGCAGCTTAGGGGGCACGACTGAAGCTTTCTTT
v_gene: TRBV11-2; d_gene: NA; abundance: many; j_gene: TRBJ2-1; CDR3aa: CASSPSLAEQFF; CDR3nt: TGTGCCAGCAGCCCCTCCCTAGCTGAGCAGTTCTTC
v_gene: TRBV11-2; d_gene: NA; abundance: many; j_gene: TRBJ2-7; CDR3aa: CASSYRDMSSYEQYF; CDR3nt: TGTGCCAGCAGTTACCGGGACATGAGCTCCTACGAGCAGTACTTC
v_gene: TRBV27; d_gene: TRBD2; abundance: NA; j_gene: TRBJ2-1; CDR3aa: CASAASGSFSYNEQFF; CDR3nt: TGTGCCAGCGCCGCTAGCGGGAGTTTCTCCTACAATGAGCAGTTCTTC
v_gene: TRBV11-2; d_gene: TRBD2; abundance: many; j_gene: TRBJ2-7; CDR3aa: CASRDQKRGSSYEQYF; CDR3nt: TGTGCCAGCAGAGATCAAAAGCGGGGGAGCTCCTACGAGCAGTACTTC
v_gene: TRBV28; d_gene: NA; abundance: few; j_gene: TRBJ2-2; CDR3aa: CASRGGGGTGELFF; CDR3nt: TGTGCCAGCAGGGGGGGAGGGGGCACCGGGGAGCTGTTTTTT
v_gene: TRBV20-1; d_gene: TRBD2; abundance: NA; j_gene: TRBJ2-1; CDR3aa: CSAPSGRANEQFF; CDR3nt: TGCAGTGCTCCTAGCGGGAGGGCAAATGAGCAGTTCTTC
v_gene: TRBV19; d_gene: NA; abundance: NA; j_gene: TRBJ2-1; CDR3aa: CASSIVATRGGGNEQFF; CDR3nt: TGTGCCAGTAGTATAGTGGCGACCAGGGGAGGGGGGAATGAGCAGTTCTTC
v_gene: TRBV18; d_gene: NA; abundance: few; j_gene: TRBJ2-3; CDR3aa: CASSWGRTSTDTQYF; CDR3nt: TGTGCCAGCTCGTGGGGACGGACTAGCACAGATACGCAGTATTTT
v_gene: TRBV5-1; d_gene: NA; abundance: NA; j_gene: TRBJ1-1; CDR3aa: CAGSFLGQAVGALF; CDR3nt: TGCGCCGGCAGCTTCCTCGGGCAGGCGGTTGGAGCTCTCTTT
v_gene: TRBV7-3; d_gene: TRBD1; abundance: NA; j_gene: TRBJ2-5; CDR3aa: CASSIGTGGLQETQYF; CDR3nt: TGTGCCAGCAGCATAGGGACAGGGGGTCTTCAAGAGACCCAGTACTTC
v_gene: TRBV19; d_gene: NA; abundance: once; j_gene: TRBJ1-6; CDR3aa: CASPARTKRNNSPLHF; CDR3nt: TGTGCCAGTCCGGCTCGAACGAAGAGAAATAATTCACCCCTCCACTTT
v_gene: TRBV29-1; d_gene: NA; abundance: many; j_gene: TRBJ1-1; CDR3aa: CSVNRVGRDTEAFF; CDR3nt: TGCAGCGTTAACAGGGTGGGTCGGGACACTGAAGCTTTCTTT
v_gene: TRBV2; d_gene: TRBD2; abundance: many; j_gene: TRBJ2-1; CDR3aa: CASSPSSGNNEQFF; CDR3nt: TGTGCCAGCAGCCCGTCTAGCGGCAACAATGAGCAGTTCTTC
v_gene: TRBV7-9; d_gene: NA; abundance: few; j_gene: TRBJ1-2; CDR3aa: CASSLQRSSNYGYTF; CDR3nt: TGTGCCAGCAGCTTACAGAGATCCTCTAACTATGGCTACACCTTC
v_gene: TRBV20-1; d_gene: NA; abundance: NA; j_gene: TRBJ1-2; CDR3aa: CSASFQGPTHNYGYTF; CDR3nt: TGCAGTGCTAGTTTTCAGGGCCCCACCCATAACTATGGCTACACCTTC
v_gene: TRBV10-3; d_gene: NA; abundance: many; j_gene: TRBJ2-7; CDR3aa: CAISIQGEGEQYF; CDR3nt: TGTGCCATCAGTATCCAGGGCGAAGGCGAGCAGTACTTC
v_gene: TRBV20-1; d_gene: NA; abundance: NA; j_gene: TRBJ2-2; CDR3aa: CSAHWNTGELFF; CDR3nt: TGCAGTGCCCACTGGAACACCGGGGAGCTGTTTTTT
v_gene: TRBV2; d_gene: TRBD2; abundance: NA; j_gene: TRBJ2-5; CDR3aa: CASRKWTGGRASERETQYF; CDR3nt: TGTGCCAGCAGGAAGTGGACTGGCGGGAGGGCCTCGGAGAGAGAGACCCAGTACTTC
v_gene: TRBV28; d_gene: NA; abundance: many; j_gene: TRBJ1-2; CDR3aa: CASSLYPGWDYGYTF; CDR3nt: TGTGCCAGCAGTTTATATCCGGGTTGGGACTATGGCTACACCTTC
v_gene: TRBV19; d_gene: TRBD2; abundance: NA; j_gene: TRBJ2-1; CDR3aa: CASGTSGSFFSYNEQFF; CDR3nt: TGTGCCAGTGGGACTAGCGGGAGTTTTTTCTCCTACAATGAGCAGTTCTTC
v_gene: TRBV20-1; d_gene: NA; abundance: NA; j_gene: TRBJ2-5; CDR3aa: CSGGPMYQETQYF; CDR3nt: TGCAGTGGGGGACCTATGTACCAAGAGACCCAGTACTTC
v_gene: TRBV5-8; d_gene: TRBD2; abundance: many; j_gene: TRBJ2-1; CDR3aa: CASSESGSFYNEQFF; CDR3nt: TGTGCCAGCAGCGAAAGCGGGAGTTTCTACAATGAGCAGTTCTTC
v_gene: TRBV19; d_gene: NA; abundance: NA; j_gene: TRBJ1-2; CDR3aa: CASSRAEVDGYTF; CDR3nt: TGTGCCAGTAGCCGCGCCGAAGTCGATGGCTACACCTTC
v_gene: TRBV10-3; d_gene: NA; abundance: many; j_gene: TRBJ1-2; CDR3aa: CAIHGTENYGYTF; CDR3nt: TGTGCCATCCACGGGACGGAAAACTATGGCTACACCTTC
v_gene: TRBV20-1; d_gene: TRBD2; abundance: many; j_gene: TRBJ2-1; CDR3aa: CSARLAGGWGNEQFF; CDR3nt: TGCAGTGCTAGGCTAGCGGGAGGTTGGGGGAATGAGCAGTTCTTC
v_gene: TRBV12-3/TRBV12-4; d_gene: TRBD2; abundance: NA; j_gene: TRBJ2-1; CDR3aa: CASSFSRLAGVSGEQFF; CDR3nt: TGTGCCAGCAGTTTCTCCAGACTAGCGGGAGTATCTGGTGAGCAGTTCTTC
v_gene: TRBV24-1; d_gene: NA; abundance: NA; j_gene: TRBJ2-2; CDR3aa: CATSASEAPGELFF; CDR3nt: TGTGCCACCAGTGCCTCCGAGGCGCCCGGGGAGCTGTTTTTT
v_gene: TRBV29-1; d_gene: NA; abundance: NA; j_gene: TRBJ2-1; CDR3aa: CSVGLPGNEQFF; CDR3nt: TGCAGCGTGGGACTTCCAGGGAATGAGCAGTTCTTC
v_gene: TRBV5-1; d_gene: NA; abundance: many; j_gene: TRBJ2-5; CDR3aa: CASSLVGRYQETQYF; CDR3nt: TGCGCCAGCAGCTTGGTAGGGCGGTACCAAGAGACCCAGTACTTC
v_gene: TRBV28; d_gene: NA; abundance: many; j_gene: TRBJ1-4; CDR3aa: CASSLGEEKLFF; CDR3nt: TGTGCCAGCAGTTTGGGGGAGGAAAAACTGTTTTTT
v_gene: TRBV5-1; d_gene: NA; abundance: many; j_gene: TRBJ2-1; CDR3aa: CASSLGGQRDNEQFF; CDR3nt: TGCGCCAGCAGCTTGGGGGGACAGCGGGACAATGAGCAGTTCTTC
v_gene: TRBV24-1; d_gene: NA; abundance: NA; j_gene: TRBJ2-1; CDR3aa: CATSRRLGARGEQFF; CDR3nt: TGTGCCACCAGCCGCCGGTTAGGAGCCAGGGGTGAGCAGTTCTTC
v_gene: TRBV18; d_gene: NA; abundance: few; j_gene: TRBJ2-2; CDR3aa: CASSYLAIPNTGELFF; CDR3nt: TGTGCCAGCTCGTATTTAGCAATTCCGAACACCGGGGAGCTGTTTTTT
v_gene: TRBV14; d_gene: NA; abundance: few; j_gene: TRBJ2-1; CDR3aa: CASSQAYNEQFF; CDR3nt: TGTGCCAGCAGCCAAGCGTACAATGAGCAGTTCTTC
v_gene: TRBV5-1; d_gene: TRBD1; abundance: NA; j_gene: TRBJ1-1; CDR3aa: CASSWGTGGTEAFF; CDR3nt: TGCGCCAGCAGCTGGGGGACAGGAGGGACTGAAGCTTTCTTT
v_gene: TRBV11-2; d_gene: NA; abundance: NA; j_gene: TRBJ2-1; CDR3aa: CASSYHSSYNEQFF; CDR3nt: TGTGCCAGCAGCTACCATAGCTCCTACAATGAGCAGTTCTTC
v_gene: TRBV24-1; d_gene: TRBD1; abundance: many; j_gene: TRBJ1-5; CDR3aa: CATSDTGTGTMPQHF; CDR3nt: TGTGCCACCAGTGATACCGGGACAGGGACGATGCCCCAGCATTTT
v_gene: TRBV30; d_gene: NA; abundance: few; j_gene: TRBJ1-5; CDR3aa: CAWSSNSVANQPQHF; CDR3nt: TGTGCCTGGAGTTCAAATTCCGTAGCCAATCAGCCCCAGCATTTT